Sequencing of this TCR beta chain was carried out in a study of breast tumors, draining lymph nodes, adjacent tissues (dated by TCRdb to 2015 to 2016). For the wider study: Breast cancer patients provided tumor, adjacent nontumor tissue and axillary lymph nodes, and the study compared the TCR beta repertoires across these three sources. In human breast cancer, the study set out to assess how tumor, surrounding tissue and draining lymph node repertoires relate to one another and whether T cells might be exchanged between them. The full study reports these points: The data were considered consistent with most tumor T cells being derived from the lymph node and subsequently expanding within tumor tissue. The conclusion that tumor T cells originate in lymph nodes was framed as consistent with a hypothesis rather than directly demonstrated. Tumor T-cell repertoires showed less diversity than lymph node repertoires and more diversity than nontumor tissue repertoires, and tumor T-cell repertoires showed preferential V and J gene usage. Tumor and nontumor tissue repertoires were significantly more similar in luminal-like than in basal-like breast cancer.

With respect to this clonotype: Its antigen has not been determined. Base quality data are lacking; no much larger clone is found one base away.

CDR3 length: 18 amino acids, cysteine to phenylalanine. Only the CDR3 DNA is retained, 54 bases long and in frame from the first base. CDR1 and CDR2 were assigned from the germline V gene (reference sequence) as GTSNPN and SVGIG. The trim is 3 bases for V and 0 bases for J, with a gap of 21 bases between the germline ends. Sequencer: Illumina HiSeq 2000. TCR beta chain libraries were generated through multiplex PCR amplification. High-throughput sequencing was used to analyze the amplified TCR beta chain products. TCRdb reanalyzed the raw reads on its own, using fastp at Q25 for trimming and MiXCR for clone calling, and kept in-frame beta chains. Rows with a matching CDR3 protein are joined into one entry that keeps the most common DNA and genes. This sample comprises 100,000 to 150,000 distinct CDR3 sequences, 20% to 25% of them detected only once. The top ten clonotypes cover approximately 2.7% of the sample.

The axillary draining lymph nodes of breast cancer patients were the source of the lymph node samples. The source of this sequence is a female donor with breast cancer. Some clones in this sample may be carry-over from other donors' samples. The V and J genes are TRBV30 and TRBJ1-5, with TRBD1 as a weak D call on 5 bases. The sequencing input was axillary lymph node tissue. The nucleotides are TGTGCCTGGAGGCCGGGCAGGCTGGGGGTCGCTAGCAATCAGCCCCAGCATTTT. This encodes CAWRPGRLGVASNQPQHF.